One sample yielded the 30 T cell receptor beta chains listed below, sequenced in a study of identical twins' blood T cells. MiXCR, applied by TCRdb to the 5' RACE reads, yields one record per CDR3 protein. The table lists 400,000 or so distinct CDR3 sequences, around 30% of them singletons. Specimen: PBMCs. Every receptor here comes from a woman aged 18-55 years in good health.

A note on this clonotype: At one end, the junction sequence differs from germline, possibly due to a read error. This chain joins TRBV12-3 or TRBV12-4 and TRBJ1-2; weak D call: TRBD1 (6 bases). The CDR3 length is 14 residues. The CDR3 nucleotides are TGTGCCGGCAGTTTAGGAGACAGGCGCTATGGCTACACCTTC. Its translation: CAGSLGDRRYGYTF.

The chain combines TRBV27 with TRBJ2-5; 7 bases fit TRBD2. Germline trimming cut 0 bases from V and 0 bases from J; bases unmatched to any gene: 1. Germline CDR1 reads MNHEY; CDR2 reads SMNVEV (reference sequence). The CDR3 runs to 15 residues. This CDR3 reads CASSLSGTNQETQYF. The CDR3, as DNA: TGTGCCAGCAGTTTATCGGGGACTAACCAAGAGACCCAGTACTTC.

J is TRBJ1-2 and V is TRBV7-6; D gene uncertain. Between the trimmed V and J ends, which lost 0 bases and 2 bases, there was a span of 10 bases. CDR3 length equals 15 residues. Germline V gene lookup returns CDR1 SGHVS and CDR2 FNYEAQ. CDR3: CASSLAPEKNYGYTF. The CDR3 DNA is TGTGCCAGCAGCTTAGCCCCGGAGAAGAACTATGGCTACACCTTC. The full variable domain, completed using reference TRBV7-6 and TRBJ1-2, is GAGVSQSPRYKVTKRGQDVALRCDPISGHVSLYWYRQALGQGPEFLTYFNYEAQQDKSGLPNDRFSAERPEGSISTLTIQRTEQRDSAMYRCASSLAPEKNYGYTFGSGTRLTVV.

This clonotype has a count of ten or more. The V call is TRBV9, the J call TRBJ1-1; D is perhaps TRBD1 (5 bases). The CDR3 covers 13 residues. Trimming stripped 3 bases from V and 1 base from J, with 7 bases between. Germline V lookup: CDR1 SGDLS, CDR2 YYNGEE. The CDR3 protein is CASSGGRNTEAFF. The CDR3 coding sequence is TGTGCCAGCAGCGGGGGACGGAACACTGAAGCTTTCTTT. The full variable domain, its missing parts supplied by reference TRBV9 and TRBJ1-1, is DSGVTQTPKHLITATGQRVTLRCSPRSGDLSVYWYQQSLDQGLQFLIQYYNGEERAKGNILERFSAQQFPDLHSELNLSSLELGDSALYFCASSGGRNTEAFFGQGTRLTVV.

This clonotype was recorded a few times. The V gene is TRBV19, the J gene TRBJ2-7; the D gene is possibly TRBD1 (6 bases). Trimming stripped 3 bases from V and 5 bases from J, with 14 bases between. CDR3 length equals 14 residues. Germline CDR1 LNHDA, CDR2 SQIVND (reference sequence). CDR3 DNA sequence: TGTGCCAGTAGTATTACACAGGGAGTCCACGAGCAGTACTTC. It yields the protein CASSITQGVHEQYF.

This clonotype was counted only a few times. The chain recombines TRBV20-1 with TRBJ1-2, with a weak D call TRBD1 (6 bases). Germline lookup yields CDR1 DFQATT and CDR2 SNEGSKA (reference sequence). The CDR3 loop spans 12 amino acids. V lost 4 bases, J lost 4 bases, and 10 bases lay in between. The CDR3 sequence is CSAIDRTYGYTF. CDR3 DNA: TGCAGTGCTATCGACAGGACCTATGGCTACACCTTC.

The CDR3 nucleotides are TGTGCCAGCAGTTCCGCCGGGACACCCTTAGCTAACTATGGCTACACCTTC. Translated: CASSSAGTPLANYGYTF. The chain combines TRBV6-5 with TRBJ1-2; D possibly corresponds to TRBD1 (6 bases). Germline V gene data show CDR1 as MNHEY and CDR2 as SVGAGI. The CDR3 consists of 17 residues. V shed 4 bases and J shed 0 bases, with 18 bases lying between them.

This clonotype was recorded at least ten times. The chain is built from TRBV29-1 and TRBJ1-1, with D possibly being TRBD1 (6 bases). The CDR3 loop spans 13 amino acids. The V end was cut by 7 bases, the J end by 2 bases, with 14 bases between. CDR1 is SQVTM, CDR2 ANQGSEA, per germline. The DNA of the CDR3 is TGCAGCGCCCCGGGGACATTCAACACTGAAGCTTTCTTT. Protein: CSAPGTFNTEAFF.

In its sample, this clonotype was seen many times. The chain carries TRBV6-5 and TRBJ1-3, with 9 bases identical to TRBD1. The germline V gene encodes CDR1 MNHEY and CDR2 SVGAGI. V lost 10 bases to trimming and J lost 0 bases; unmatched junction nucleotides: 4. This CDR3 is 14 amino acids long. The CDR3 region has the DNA TGTGCCACCAAGACAGGGGGCTCTGGAAACACCATATATTTT. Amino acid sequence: CATKTGGSGNTIYF.

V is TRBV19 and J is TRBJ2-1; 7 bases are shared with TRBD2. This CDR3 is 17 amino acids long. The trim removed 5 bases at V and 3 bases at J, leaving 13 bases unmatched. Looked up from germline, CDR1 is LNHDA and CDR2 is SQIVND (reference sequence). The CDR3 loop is CASSSKQYREVYNEQFF. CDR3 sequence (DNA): TGTGCCAGTAGTTCTAAACAATACCGGGAGGTCTACAATGAGCAGTTCTTC.

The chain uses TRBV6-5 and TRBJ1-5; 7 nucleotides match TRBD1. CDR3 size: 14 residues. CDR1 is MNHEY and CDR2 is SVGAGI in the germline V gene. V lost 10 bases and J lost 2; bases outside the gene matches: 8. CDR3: CATTEGAGNQPQHF. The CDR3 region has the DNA TGTGCCACCACAGAGGGGGCGGGCAATCAGCCCCAGCATTTT.

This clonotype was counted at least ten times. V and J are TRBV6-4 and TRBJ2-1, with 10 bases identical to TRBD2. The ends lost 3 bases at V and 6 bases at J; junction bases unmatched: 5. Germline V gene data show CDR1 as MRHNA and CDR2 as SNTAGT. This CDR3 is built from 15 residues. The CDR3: CASSEEAGGANEQFF. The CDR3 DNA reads TGTGCCAGCAGTGAGGAAGCGGGGGGGGCCAATGAGCAGTTCTTC.

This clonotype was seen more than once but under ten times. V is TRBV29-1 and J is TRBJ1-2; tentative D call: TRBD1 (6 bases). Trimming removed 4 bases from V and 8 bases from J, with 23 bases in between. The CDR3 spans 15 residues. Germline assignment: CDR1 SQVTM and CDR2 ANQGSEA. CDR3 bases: TGCAGCGTTGCTTGGGACACGTCGGATCACGGGGGCTACACCTTC. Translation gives CSVAWDTSDHGGYTF.

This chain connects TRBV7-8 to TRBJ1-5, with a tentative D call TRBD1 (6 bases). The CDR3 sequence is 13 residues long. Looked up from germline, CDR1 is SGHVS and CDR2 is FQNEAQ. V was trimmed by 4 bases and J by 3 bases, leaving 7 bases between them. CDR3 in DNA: TGTGCCAGCAGCTGGACAGCCAATCAGCCCCAGCATTTT. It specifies CASSWTANQPQHF.

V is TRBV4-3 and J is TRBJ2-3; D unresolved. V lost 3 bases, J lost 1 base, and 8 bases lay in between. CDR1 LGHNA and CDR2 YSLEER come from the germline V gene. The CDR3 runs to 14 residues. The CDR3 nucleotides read TGCGCCAGCAGCCATGACCACGGCACAGATACGCAGTATTTT. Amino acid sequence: CASSHDHGTDTQYF.

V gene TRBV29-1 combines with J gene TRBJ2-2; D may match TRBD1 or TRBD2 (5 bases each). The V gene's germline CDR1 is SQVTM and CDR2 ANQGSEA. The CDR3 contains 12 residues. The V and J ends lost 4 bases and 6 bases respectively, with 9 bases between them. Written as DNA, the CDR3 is TGCAGCGTTGCCGGGACCTCCGGGGAGCTGTTTTTT. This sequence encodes CSVAGTSGELFF.

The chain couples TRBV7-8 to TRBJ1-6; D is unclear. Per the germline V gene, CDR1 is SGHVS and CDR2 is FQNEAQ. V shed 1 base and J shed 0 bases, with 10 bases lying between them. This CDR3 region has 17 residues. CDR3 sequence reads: CASSLEYASSYNSPLHF. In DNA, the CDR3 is TGTGCCAGCAGCTTAGAATATGCCAGCTCCTATAATTCACCCCTCCACTTT.

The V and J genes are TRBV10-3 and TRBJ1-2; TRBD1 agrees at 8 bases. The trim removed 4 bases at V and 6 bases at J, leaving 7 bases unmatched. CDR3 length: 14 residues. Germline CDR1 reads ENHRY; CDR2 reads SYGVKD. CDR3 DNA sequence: TGTGCCATCAGTGGAGCCGGGACAGGCCATGGCTACACCTTC. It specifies CAISGAGTGHGYTF.

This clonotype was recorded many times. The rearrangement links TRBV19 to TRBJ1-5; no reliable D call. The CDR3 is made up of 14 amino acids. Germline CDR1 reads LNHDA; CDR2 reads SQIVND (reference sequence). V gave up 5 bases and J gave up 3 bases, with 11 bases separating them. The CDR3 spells CASSPAPLNQPQHF. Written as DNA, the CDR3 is TGTGCCAGTAGTCCGGCTCCCCTCAATCAGCCCCAGCATTTT.

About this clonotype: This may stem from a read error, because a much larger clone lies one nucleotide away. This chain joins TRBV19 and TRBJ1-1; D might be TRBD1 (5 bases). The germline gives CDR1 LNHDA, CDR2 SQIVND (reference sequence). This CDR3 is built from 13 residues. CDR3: CASSISPDTEVFF. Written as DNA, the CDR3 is TGTGCCAGTAGTATAAGCCCGGACACTGAAGTTTTCTTT.

CDR3 in DNA: TGTGCCAGCAGCGCAGCCGGGACTAGCTGGGACGAGCAGTACTTC. Amino acids: CASSAAGTSWDEQYF. V and J are TRBV7-9 and TRBJ2-7; 9 bases are shared with TRBD2. The ends lost 5 bases at V and 5 bases at J; junction bases unmatched: 10. CDR1 SEHNR and CDR2 FQNEAQ come from the germline V gene (reference sequence). This CDR3 contains 15 residues.

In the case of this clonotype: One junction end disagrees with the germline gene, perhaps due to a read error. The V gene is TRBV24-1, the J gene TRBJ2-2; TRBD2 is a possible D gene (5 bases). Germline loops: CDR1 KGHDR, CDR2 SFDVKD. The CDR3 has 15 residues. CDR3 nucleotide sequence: TGTGCCACCAGTGACCCAACTCGGCCGCCCGGGGAGCTGTCTTTT. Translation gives CATSDPTRPPGELSF.

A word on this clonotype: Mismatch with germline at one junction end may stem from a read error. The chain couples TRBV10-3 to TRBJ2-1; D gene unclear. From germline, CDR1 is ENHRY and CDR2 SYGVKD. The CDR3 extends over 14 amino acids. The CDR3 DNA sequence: TGTGCCGTCAGTCCACCGAGCTCCTACAATGAGCAGTTCTTC. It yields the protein CAVSPPSSYNEQFF.

CDR3 protein: CSASRVRNTEAFF. For the CDR3, the DNA is TGCAGTGCTAGTCGAGTCAGGAACACTGAAGCTTTCTTT. The chain has TRBV20-1 and TRBJ1-1; D is unresolved. V was pared by 3 bases and J by 1 base, with 9 bases between. The CDR3 spans 13 residues. The germline gives CDR1 DFQATT, CDR2 SNEGSKA (reference sequence).

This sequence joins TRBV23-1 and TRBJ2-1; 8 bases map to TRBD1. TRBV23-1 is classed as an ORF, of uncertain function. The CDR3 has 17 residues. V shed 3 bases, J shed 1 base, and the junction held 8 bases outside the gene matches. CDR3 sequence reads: CASSHQDREVSYNEQFF. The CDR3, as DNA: TGCGCCAGCAGTCATCAGGACAGGGAGGTATCCTACAATGAGCAGTTCTTC.

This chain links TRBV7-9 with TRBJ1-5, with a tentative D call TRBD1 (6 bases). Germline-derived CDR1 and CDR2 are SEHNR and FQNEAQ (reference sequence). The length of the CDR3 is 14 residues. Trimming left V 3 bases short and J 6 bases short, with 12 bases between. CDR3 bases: TGTGCCAGCAGCTTCTCCGGGGGCGGTCAGCCCCAGCATTTT. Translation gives CASSFSGGGQPQHF.

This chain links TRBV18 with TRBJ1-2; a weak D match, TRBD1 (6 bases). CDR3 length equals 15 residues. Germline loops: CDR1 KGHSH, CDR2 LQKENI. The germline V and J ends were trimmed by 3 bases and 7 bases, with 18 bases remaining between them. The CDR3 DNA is TGTGCCAGCTCACCGGGGGGCAGGGCAGCTTCTGGCTACACCTTC. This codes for CASSPGGRAASGYTF.

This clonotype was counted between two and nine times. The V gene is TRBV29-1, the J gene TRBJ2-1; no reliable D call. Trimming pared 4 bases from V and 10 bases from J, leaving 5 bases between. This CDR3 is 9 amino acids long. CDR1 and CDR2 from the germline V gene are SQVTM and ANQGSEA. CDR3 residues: CSVGYEQFF. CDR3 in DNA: TGCAGCGTTGGATACGAGCAGTTCTTC.

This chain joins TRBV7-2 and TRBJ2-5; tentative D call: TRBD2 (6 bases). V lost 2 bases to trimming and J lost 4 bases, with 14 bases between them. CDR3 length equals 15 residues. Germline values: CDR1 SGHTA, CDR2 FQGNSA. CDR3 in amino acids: CASSLYAEGSETQYF. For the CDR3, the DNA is TGTGCCAGCAGCTTATATGCGGAGGGCTCAGAGACCCAGTACTTC.

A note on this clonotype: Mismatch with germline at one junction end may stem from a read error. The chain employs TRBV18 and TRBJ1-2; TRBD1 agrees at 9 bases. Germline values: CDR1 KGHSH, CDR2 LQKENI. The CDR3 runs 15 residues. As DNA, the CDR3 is TGTGCCAGCTCACCATTGGGACAGGGTAACAATGGCTACACCTTC. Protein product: CASSPLGQGNNGYTF.